Each of the 8 T cell receptor beta chains below was sequenced from the same sample in a study of STAT3 mutations in large granular lymphocyte leukemia. Study observations and caveats: At least one immunodominant TCR beta clonotype appeared in every T-cell large granular lymphocyte leukemia patient.

Sequencing used immunoSEQ multiplex PCR; TCRdb keeps in-frame clones, though not all of them. The table records 8,800 or so clones, 92% of them present only once. The antigens for these receptors are not known. Source material: peripheral blood mononuclear cells. The source of these receptors is a man in his sixties with T-cell large granular lymphocyte leukemia. Some clones in this sample may be carry-over from other donors' samples.

The chain links TRBV5-1 to TRBJ2-7; 10 bases agree with TRBD2. J lost 4 bases, V lost 3 bases, and 10 bases had no gene match. The germline V gene encodes CDR1 SGHRS and CDR2 YFSETQ. There are 16 residues in the CDR3. DNA of the CDR3: TGCGCCAGCAGCTCAGTAGCGGGAGGATCCGCTTACGAGCAGTACTTC. Translation: CASSSVAGGSAYEQYF.

This clone was seen just once. The V call is TRBV7-9, the J call TRBJ1-1; no definite D call. The CDR3 consists of 13 residues. The germline V and J ends were trimmed by 5 bases and 1 base, with 8 bases remaining between them. The germline V gene encodes CDR1 SEHNR and CDR2 FQNEAQ (reference sequence). The CDR3 sequence is CASSRRQNTEAFF. The CDR3 DNA follows: TGTGCCAGCAGCCGACGACAGAACACTGAAGCTTTCTTT.

The V and J genes are TRBV9 and TRBJ1-2; D uncertain. Trimming left V 5 bases short and J 0 bases short, with 14 bases between. The CDR3 has 15 residues. The V gene's germline CDR1 is SGDLS and CDR2 YYNGEE. CDR3 amino acids: CASRSLRATNYGYTF. In DNA form, the CDR3 reads TGTGCCAGCAGGTCTCTGAGGGCTACTAACTATGGCTACACCTTC.

The V and J genes are TRBV7-8 and TRBJ2-7; D gene uncertain. CDR1 is SGHVS and CDR2 is FQNEAQ in the germline V gene. V was shortened by 1 base and J by 7 bases, with 5 bases between the two germline ends. The CDR3 runs 11 residues. CDR3 nucleotide sequence: TGTGCCAGCAGCTTAGTTGGGGAGCAGTACTTC. Translating gives CASSLVGEQYF.

In regard to this clone: Sequence at one end of the junction differs from germline and may be a read error. V and J are TRBV4-3 and TRBJ1-2, with no clear D. This CDR3 spans 11 amino acids. Germline values: CDR1 LGHNA, CDR2 YSLEER. CDR3 sequence: CASSRAGRRAF. Here the CDR3 DNA reads TGCGCCAGCAGCCGCGCCGGGCGTAGGGCCTTC.

The V call is TRBV11-1, the J call TRBJ2-7; D remains ambiguous. The CDR3 loop spans 12 amino acids. The V end lost 5 bases, the J end lost 9 bases, and 14 bases lay between the germline ends. Germline lookup yields CDR1 SGHAT and CDR2 FQDESV (reference sequence). The CDR3 coding sequence is TGTGCCAGCAGCGAGATGTGGTCGGGGCAGTACTTC. This codes for CASSEMWSGQYF.

The chain uses TRBV18 and TRBJ2-5; D gene uncertain. The V end was cut by 1 base, the J end by 2 bases, with 8 bases between. From germline, CDR1 is KGHSH and CDR2 LQKENI. The CDR3 is 14 residues long. CDR3 in amino acids: CASSPLDTQETQYF. CDR3 bases: TGTGCCAGCTCACCACTCGATACACAAGAGACCCAGTACTTC. The variable domain in full, with the rest retrieved from reference TRBV18 and TRBJ2-5, is NAGVMQNPRHLVRRRGQEARLRCSPMKGHSHVYWYRQLPEEGLKFMVYLQKENIIDESGMPKERFSAEFPKEGPSILRIQQVVRGDSAAYFCASSPLDTQETQYFGPGTRLLVL.

J is TRBJ1-1 and V is TRBV10-3; D is unresolved. The length of the CDR3 is 12 residues. Trimming cost V 6 bases and J 3 bases, with 8 bases left between them. Germline lookup yields CDR1 ENHRY and CDR2 SYGVKD. The CDR3 coding sequence is TGTGCCATCAGCTCGTCTTACACTGAAGCTTTCTTT. Translated: CAISSSYTEAFF.